This T cell receptor (beta chain) emerged from a study of cytomegalovirus exposure and HLA in healthy donors. CDR1 is SGHVS, CDR2 FNYEAQ, per germline. The CDR3 extends over 15 amino acids. The J segment lost 5 bases and the V segment lost 1 base, leaving 5 bases of the junction unmatched. PCR primers comprised 60 Vbeta and 13 Jbeta primers. Assay: immunoSEQ multiplex PCR; the TCRdb copy retains only in-frame clones and omits some. The table lists 150,000 or so clones, roughly 73% of them singletons. The rearrangement uses TRBV7-6 and TRBJ2-3, with TRBD2 matching over 8 bases. Sequencing was performed on PBMCs. The receptor's source is a man younger than 35 in good health and CMV-seropositive. In nucleotides, the CDR3 is TGTGCCAGCAGCTTAGTCCCTAGCGGGTTAGATACGCAGTATTTT. Its protein is CASSLVPSGLDTQYF.